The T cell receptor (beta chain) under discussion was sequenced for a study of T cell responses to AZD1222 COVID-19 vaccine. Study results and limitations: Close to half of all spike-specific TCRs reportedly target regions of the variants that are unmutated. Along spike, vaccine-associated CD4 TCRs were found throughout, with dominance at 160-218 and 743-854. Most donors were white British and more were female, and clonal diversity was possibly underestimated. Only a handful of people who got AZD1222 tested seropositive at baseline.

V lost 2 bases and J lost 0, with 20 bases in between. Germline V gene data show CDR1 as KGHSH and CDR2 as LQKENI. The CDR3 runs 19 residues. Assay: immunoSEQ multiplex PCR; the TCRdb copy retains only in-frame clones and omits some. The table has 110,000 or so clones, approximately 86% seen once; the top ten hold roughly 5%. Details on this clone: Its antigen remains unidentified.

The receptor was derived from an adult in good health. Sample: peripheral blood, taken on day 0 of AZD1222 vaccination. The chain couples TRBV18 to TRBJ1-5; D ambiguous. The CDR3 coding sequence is TGTGCCAGCTCACCAACACAAGGAAGCCCACTCTATAGCAATCAGCCCCAGCATTTT. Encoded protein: CASSPTQGSPLYSNQPQHF.